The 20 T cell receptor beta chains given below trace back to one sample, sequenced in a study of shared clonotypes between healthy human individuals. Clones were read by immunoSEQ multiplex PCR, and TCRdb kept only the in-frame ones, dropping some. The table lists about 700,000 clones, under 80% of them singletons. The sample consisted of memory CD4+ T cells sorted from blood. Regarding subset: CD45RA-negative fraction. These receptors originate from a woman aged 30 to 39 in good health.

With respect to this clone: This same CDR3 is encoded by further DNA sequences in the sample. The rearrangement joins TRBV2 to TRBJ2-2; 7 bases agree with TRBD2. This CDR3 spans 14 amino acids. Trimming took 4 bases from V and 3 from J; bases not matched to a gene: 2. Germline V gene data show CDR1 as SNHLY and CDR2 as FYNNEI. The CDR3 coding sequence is TGTGCCAGCAGTGCTCTAGCGGACACCGGGGAGCTGTTTTTT. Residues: CASSALADTGELFF.

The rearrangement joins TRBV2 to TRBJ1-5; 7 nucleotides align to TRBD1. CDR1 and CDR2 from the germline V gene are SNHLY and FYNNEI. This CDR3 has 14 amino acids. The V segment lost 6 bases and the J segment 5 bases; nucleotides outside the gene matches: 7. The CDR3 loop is CASSLGTAYQPQHF. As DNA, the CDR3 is TGTGCCAGCAGCCTCGGGACAGCTTATCAGCCCCAGCATTTT.

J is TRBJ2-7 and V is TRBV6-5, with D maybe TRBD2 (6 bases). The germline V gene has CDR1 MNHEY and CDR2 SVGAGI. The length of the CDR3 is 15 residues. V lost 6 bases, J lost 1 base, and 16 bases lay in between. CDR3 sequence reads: CASSLGGAGSYEQYF. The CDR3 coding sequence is TGTGCCAGCAGCCTCGGTGGGGCGGGGTCCTACGAGCAGTACTTC.

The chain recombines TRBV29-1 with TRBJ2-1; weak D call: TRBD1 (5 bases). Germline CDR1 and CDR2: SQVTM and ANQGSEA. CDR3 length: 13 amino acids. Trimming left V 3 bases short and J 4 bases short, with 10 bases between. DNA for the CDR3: TGCAGCGTTGAGGTGACAGTATACAATGAGCAGTTCTTC. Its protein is CSVEVTVYNEQFF.

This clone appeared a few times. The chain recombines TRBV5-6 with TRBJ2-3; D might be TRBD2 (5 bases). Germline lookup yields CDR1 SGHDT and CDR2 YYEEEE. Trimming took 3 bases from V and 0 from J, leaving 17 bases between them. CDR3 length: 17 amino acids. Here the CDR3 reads CASSSTREYTSTDTQYF. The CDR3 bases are TGTGCCAGCAGCTCAACTAGGGAATACACTAGCACAGATACGCAGTATTTT.

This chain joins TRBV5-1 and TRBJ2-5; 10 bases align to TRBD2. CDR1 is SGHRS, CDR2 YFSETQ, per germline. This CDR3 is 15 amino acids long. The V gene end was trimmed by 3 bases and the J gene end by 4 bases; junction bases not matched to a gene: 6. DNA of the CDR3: TGCGCCAGCAGCTCTACTAGCGGGGTACGAGAGACCCAGTACTTC. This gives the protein CASSSTSGVRETQYF.

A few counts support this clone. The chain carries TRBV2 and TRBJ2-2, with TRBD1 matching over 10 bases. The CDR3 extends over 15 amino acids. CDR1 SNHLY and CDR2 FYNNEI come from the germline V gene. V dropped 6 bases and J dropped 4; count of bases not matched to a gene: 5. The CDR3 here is CASSRQGASTGELFF. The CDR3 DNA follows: TGTGCCAGCAGCAGACAGGGGGCTAGCACCGGGGAGCTGTTTTTT.

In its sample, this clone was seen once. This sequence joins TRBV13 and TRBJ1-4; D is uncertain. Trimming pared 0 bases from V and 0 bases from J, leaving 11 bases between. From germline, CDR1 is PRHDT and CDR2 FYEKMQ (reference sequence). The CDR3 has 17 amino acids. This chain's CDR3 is CASSLGIGGATNEKLFF. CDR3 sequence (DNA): TGTGCCAGCAGCTTAGGAATAGGAGGTGCAACTAATGAAAAACTGTTTTTT.

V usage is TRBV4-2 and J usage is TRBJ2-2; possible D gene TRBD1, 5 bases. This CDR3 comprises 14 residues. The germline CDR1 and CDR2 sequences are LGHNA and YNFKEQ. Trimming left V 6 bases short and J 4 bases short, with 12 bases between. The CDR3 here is CASRATELTGELFF. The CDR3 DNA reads TGTGCCAGCAGAGCGACAGAGCTCACCGGGGAGCTGTTTTTT.

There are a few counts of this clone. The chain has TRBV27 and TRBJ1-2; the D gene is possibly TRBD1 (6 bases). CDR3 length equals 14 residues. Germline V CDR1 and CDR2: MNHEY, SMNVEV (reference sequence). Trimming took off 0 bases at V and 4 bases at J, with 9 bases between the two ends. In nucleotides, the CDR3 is TGTGCCAGCAGTTTATCGGGGGCGAGCTATGGCTACACCTTC. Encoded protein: CASSLSGASYGYTF.

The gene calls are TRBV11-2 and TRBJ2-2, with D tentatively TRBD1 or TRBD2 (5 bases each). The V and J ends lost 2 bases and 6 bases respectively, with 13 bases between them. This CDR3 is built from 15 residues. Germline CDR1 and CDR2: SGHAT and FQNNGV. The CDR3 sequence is CASSLNLGGAGELFF. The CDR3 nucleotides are TGTGCCAGCAGCTTAAATCTTGGGGGAGCCGGGGAGCTGTTTTTT.

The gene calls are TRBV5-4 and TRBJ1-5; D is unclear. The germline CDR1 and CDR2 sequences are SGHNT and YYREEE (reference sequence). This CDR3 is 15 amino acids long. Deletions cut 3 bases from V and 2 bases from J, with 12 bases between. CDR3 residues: CASSYDPGGNQPQHF. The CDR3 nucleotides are TGTGCCAGCAGCTATGACCCGGGTGGCAATCAGCCCCAGCATTTT.

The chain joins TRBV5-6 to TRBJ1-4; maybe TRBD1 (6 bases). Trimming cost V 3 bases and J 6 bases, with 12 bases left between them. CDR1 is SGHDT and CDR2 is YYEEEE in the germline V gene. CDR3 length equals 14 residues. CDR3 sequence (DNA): TGTGCCAGCAGCTACAGGGCAGCGGATGAAAAACTGTTTTTT. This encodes CASSYRAADEKLFF.

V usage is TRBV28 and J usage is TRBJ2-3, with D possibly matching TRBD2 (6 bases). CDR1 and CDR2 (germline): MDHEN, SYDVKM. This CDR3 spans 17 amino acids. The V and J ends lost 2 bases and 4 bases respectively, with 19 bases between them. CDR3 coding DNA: TGTGCCAGCAGTTTAGGTGGAGGCCCGGGGGTACCAGATACGCAGTATTTT. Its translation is CASSLGGGPGVPDTQYF.

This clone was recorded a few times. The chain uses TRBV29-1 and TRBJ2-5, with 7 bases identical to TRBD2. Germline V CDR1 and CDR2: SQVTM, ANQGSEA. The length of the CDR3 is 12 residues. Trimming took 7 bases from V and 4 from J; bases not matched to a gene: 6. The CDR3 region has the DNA TGCAGCGGCGCGGGAGTATCAGAGACCCAGTACTTC. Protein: CSGAGVSETQYF.

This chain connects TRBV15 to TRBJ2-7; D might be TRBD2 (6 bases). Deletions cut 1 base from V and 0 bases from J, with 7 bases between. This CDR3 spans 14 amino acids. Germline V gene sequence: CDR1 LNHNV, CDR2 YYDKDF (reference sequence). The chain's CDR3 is CATSRGGDSYEQYF. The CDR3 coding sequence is TGTGCCACCAGCAGAGGGGGGGACTCCTACGAGCAGTACTTC.

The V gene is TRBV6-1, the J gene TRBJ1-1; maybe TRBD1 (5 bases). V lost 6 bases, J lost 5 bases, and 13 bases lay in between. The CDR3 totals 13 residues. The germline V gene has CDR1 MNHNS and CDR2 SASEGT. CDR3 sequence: CASRSTGETEAFF. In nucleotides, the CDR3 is TGTGCCAGCAGGAGCACGGGGGAGACTGAAGCTTTCTTT.

The CDR3 is CASSRRDSGETQYF. The CDR3 DNA is TGTGCCAGCAGCAGACGGGATTCCGGAGAGACCCAGTACTTC. This chain uses TRBV13 with TRBJ2-5; D possibly corresponds to TRBD2 (5 bases). Per the germline V gene, CDR1 is PRHDT and CDR2 is FYEKMQ (reference sequence). CDR3 length equals 14 residues. V lost 5 bases and J lost 4, with 14 bases in between.

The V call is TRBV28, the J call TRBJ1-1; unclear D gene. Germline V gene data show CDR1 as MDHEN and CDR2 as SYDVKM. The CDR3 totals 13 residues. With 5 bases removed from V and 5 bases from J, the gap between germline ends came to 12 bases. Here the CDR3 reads CASSLEQRTEAFF. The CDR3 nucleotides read TGTGCCAGCAGTCTAGAGCAGAGGACTGAAGCTTTCTTT.

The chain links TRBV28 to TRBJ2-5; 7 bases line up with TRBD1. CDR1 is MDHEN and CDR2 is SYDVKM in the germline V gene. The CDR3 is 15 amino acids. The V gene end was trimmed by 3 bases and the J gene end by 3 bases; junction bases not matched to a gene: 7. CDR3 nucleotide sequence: TGTGCCAGCAGTTTGAACAGGGGAAGAGAAGAGACCCAGTACTTC. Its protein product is CASSLNRGREETQYF.